This T cell receptor beta chain is from a study of cytomegalovirus exposure and HLA in healthy donors. General study findings and limits: It was reportedly the case that the classifier diagnosed cytomegalovirus status with high specificity and sensitivity.

About this clone: Its antigen is not known.

The V end lost 6 bases, the J end lost 7 bases, and 16 bases lay between the germline ends. Germline CDR1 and CDR2: MNHEY and SVGAGI. The CDR3 runs to 13 residues. The data were produced by immunoSEQ multiplex PCR, yet TCRdb's version contains in-frame clones alone and is incomplete. Here the sample spans around 300,000 clones, roughly nine tenths being singletons. The sample comprised PBMCs. This receptor was obtained from a woman aged 30 to 39 in good health and CMV-seropositive. The V and J genes are TRBV6-5 and TRBJ2-7; possible D gene TRBD1, 6 bases. The CDR3 DNA follows: TGTGCCAGCAGCACCGCAGGGGTAGGGGAGCAGTACTTC. It encodes CASSTAGVGEQYF.